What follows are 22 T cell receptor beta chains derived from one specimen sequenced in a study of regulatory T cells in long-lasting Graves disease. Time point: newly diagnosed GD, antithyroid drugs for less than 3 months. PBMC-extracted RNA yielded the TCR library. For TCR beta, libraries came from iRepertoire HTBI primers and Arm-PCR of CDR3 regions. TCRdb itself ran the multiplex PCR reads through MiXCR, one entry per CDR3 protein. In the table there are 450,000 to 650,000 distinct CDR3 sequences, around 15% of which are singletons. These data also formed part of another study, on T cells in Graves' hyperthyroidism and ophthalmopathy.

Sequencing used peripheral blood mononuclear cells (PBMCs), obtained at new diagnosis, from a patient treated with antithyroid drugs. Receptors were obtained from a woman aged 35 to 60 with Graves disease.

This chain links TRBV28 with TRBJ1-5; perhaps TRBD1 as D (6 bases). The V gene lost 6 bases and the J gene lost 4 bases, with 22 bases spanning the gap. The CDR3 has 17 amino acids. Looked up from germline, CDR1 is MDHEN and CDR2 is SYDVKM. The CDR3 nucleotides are TGTGCCAGCAGAAACTTCCAGTACAGGGAAGGAAATCAGCCCCAGCATTTT. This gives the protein CASRNFQYREGNQPQHF.

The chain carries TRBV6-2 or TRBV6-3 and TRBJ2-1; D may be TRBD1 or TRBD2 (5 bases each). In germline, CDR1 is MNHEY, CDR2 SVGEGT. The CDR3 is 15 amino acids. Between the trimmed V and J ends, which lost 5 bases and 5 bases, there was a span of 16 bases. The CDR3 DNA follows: TGTGCCAGCAGTCCCGGGACGCGAGCTAACAATGAGCAGTTCTTC. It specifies CASSPGTRANNEQFF.

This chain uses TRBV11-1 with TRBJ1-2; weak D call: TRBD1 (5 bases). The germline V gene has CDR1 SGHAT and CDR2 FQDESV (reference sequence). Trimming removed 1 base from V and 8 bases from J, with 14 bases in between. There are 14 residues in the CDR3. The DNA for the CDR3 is TGTGCCAGCAGCTTAGACGCGGGGCCATGGGGCTACACCTTC. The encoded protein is CASSLDAGPWGYTF. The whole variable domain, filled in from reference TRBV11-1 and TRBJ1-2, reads EAEVAQSPRYKITEKSQAVAFWCDPISGHATLYWYRQILGQGPELLVQFQDESVVDDSQLPKDRFSAERLKGVDSTLKIQPAELGDSAMYLCASSLDAGPWGYTFGSGTRLTVV.

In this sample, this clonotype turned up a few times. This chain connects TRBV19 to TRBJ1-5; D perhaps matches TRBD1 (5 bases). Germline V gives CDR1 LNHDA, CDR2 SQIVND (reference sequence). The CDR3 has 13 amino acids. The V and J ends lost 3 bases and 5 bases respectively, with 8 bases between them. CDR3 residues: CASSILGDQPQHF. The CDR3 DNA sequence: TGTGCCAGTAGTATTTTGGGGGATCAGCCCCAGCATTTT.

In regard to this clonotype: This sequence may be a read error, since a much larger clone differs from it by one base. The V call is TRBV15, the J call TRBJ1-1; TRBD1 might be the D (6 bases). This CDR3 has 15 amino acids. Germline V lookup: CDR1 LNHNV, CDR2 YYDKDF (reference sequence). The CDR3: CATSRDMKGGTGAFF. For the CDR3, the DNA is TGTGCCACCAGCAGAGATATGAAGGGGGGAACTGGAGCTTTCTTT.

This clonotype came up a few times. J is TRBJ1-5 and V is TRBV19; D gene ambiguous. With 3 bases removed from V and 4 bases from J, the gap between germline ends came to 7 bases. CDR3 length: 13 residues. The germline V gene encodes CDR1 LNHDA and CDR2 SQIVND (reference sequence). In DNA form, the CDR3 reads TGTGCCAGTAGTATGGATCCAAATCAGCCCCAGCATTTT. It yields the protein CASSMDPNQPQHF.

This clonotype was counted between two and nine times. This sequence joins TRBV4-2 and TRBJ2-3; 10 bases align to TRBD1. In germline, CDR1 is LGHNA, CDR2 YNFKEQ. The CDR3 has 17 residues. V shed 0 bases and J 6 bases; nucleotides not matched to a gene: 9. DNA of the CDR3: TGTGCCAGCAGCCAAGATGGATGGACAGGGGGTATGGATACGCAGTATTTT. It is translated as CASSQDGWTGGMDTQYF.

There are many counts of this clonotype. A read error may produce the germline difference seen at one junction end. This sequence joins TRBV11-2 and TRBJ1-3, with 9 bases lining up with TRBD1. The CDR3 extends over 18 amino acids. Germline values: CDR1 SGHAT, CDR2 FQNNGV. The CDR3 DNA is TGTACCAGCAGCTTAGGTGCCCCCCGGACAGGGGTTGGAAACACCATATATTTT. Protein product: CTSSLGAPRTGVGNTIYF. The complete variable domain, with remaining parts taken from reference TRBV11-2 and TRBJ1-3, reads EAGVAQSPRYKIIEKRQSVAFWCNPISGHATLYWYQQILGQGPKLLIQFQNNGVVDDSQLPKDRFSAERLKGVDSTLKIQPAKLEDSAVYLCTSSLGAPRTGVGNTIYFGEGSWLTVV.

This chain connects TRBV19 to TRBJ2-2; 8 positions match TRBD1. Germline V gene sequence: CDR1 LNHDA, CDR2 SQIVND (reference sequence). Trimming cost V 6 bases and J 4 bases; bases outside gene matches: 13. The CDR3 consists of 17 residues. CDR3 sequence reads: CASSHLQGVEGTGELFF. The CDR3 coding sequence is TGTGCCAGTAGCCATTTACAGGGGGTCGAGGGCACCGGGGAGCTGTTTTTT.

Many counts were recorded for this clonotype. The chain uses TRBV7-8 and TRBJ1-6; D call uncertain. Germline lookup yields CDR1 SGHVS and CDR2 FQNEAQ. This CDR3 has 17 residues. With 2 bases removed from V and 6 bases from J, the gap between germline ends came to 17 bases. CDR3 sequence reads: CASSLSWTRSLNSPLHF. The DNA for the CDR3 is TGTGCCAGCAGCTTATCCTGGACCCGGAGTCTTAATTCACCCCTCCACTTT.

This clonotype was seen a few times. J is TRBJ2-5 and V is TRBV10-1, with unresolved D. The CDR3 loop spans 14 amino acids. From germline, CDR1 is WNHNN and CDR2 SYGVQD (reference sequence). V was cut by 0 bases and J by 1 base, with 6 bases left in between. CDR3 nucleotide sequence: TGCGCCAGCAGTGAGTCAACAGCCCAAGAGACCCAGTACTTC. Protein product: CASSESTAQETQYF.

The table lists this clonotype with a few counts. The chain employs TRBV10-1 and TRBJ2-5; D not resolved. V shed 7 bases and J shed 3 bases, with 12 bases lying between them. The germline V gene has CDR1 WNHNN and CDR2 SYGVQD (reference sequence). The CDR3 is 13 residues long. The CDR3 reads CASTPLGKETQYF. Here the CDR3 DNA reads TGCGCCAGCACCCCCTTAGGGAAAGAGACCCAGTACTTC.

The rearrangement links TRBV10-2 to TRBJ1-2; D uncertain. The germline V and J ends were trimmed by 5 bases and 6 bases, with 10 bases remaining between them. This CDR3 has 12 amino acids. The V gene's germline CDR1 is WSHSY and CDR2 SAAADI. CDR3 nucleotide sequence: TGCGCCAGCAGTCCGTCGTGGGATGGCTACACCTTC. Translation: CASSPSWDGYTF.

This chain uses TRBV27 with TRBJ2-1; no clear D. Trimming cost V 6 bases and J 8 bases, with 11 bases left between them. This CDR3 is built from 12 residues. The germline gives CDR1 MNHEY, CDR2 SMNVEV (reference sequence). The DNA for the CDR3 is TGTGCCAGCAGCACCCCTGGAGATGAGCAGTTCTTC. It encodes CASSTPGDEQFF.

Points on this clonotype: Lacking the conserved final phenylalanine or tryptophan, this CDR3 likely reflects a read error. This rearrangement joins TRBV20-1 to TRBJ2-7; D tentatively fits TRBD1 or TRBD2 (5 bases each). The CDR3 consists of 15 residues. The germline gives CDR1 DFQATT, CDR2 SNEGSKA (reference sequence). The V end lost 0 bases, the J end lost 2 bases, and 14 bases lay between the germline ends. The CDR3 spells CSAREWGKAAYEQYL. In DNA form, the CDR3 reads TGCAGTGCTAGAGAATGGGGGAAGGCGGCCTACGAGCAGTACCTC.

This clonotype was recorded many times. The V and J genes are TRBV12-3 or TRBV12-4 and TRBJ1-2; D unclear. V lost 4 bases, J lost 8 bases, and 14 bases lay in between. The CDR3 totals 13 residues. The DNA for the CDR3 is TGTGCCAGCAGTTCAAGCACAAGACGGGGCTACACCTTC. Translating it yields CASSSSTRRGYTF.

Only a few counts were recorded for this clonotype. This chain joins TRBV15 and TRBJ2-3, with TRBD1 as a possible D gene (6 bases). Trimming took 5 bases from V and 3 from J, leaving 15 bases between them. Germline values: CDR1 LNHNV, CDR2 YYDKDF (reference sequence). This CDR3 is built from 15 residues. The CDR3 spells CATSRGTQGTDTQYF. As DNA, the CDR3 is TGTGCCACCAGCCGAGGGACCCAGGGGACAGATACGCAGTATTTT.

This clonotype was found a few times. CDR3 nucleotide sequence: TGCGCCAGCAGCTTGCTGCCAGGGGGCGCGGGCAGCACTGAAGCTTTCTTT. It codes for CASSLLPGGAGSTEAFF. The chain has TRBV5-1 and TRBJ1-1; 8 nucleotides match TRBD1. The CDR3 has 17 residues. J lost 4 bases, V lost 1 base, and 12 bases had no gene match. CDR1 is SGHRS, CDR2 YFSETQ, per germline. Using reference TRBV5-1 and TRBJ1-1 for the parts outside the CDR3, the full variable domain is KAGVTQTPRYLIKTRGQQVTLSCSPISGHRSVSWYQQTPGQGLQFLFEYFSETQRNKGNFPGRFSGRQFSNSRSEMNVSTLELGDSALYLCASSLLPGGAGSTEAFFGQGTRLTVV.

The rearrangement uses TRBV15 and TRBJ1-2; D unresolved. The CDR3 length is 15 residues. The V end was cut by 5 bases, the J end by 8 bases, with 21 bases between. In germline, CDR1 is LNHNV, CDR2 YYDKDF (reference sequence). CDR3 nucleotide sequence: TGTGCCACCAGCCGCAATCTCGATGGCCCTGCGGGCTACACCTTC. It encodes CATSRNLDGPAGYTF.

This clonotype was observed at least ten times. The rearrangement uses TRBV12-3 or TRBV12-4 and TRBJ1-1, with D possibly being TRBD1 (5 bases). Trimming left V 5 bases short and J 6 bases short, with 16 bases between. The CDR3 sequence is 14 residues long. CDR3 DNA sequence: TGTGCCAGCAGTGGAGGCCAGGGCGGTTCTGAAGCTTTCTTT. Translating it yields CASSGGQGGSEAFF.

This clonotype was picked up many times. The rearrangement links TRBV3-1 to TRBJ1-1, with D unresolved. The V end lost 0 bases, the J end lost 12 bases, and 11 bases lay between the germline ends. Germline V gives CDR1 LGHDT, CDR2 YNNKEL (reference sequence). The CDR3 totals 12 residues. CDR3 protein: CASSQDETKTFF. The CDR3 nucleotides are TGTGCCAGCAGCCAAGATGAAACAAAGACTTTCTTT.

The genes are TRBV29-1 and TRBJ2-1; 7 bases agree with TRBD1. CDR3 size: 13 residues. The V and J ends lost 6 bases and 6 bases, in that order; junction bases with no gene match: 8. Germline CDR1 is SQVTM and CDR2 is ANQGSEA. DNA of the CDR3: TGCAGCGTAACGAGCCGGGACAGCAATGAGCAGTTCTTC. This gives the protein CSVTSRDSNEQFF.